This TCR beta chain originates from a study of CD4 T cells in relation to SARS-CoV-2 and coronaviruses. Germline V gene sequence: CDR1 SGHTA, CDR2 FQGTGA. The CDR3 has 14 residues. V dropped 2 bases and J dropped 4 bases, with 10 bases sitting between them. A word on this clone: Its matching antigen is unknown.

CD4+ T cells from unexposed donors were obtained before the COVID-19 pandemic (2011-2018). The cells were cultured for around ten days before CD4+ T cells were isolated. Clones were sequenced by immunoSEQ multiplex PCR, and TCRdb holds only the in-frame ones, with some missing. The sample yields some 16,000 clones, roughly 80% seen once. The genes are TRBV7-3 and TRBJ2-3, with D hard to call. The sample comprised CD4+ T cells from PBMCs, cultured in vitro. The sequence was obtained from a human donor in good health. The CDR3 DNA follows: TGTGCCAGCAGCTTAGGGTTAGTGGCAGATACGCAGTATTTT. It yields the protein CASSLGLVADTQYF.